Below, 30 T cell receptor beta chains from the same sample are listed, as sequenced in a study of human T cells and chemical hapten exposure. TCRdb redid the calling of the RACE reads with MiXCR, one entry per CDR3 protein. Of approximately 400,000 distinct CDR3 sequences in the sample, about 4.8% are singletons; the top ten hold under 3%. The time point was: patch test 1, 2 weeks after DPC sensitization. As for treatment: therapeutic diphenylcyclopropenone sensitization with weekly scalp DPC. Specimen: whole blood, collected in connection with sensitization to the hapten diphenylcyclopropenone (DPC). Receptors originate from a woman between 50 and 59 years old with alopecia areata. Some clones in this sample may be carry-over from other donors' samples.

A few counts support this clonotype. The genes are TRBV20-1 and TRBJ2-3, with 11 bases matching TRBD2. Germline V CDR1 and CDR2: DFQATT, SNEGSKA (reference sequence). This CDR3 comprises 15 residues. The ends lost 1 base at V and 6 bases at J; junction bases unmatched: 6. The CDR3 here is CSARAGASGRDTQYF. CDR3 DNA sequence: TGCAGTGCTAGAGCTGGGGCTAGCGGGAGGGATACGCAGTATTTT.

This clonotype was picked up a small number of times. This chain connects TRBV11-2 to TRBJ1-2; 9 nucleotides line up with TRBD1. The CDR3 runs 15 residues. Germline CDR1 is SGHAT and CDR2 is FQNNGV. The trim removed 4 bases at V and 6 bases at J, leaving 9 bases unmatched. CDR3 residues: CASSSRGQGSDGYTF. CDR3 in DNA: TGTGCCAGCAGCTCCCGAGGACAGGGGAGTGATGGCTACACCTTC.

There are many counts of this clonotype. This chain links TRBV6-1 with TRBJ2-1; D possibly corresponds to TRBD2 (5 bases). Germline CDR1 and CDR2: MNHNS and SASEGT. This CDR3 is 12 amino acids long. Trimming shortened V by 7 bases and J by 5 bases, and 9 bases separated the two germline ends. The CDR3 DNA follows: TGTGCCAGCAAGAAGACTAACAATGAGCAGTTCTTC. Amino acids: CASKKTNNEQFF.

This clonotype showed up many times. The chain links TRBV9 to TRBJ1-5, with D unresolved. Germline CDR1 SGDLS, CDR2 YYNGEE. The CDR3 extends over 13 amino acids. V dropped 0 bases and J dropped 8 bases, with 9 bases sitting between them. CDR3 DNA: TGTGCCAGCAGCGTAGCCCCTCTCGAGCCCCAGCATTTT. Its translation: CASSVAPLEPQHF.

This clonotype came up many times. The CDR3 bases are TGTGCCAGCAGTTCACGGGGGGGCGACTACAATGAGCAGTTCTTC. Translated, it gives CASSSRGGDYNEQFF. The genes are TRBV6-8 and TRBJ2-1; 8 nucleotides match TRBD2. V shed 4 bases and J 3 bases; nucleotides not matched to a gene: 5. This CDR3 region has 15 residues. CDR1 and CDR2 from the germline V gene are MNHGY and SAAAGT.

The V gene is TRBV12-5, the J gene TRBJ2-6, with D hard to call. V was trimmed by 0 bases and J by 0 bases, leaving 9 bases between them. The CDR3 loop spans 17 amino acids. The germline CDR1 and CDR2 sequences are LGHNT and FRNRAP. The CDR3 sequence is CASGLVLGLSGANVLTF. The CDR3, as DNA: TGTGCTAGTGGTTTGGTACTCGGCCTCTCTGGGGCCAACGTCCTGACTTTC.

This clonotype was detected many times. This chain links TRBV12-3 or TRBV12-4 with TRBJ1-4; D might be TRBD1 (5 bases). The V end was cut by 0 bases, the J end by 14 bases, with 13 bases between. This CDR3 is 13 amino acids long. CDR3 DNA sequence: TGTGCCAGCAGTTTAGCGCGAAGTGGACATCTGTTTTTT. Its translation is CASSLARSGHLFF.

The CDR3 protein is CATSKPRREDTQYF. CDR3 DNA: TGTGCCACCAGCAAACCCCGGAGGGAAGATACGCAGTATTTT. The chain couples TRBV15 to TRBJ2-3; possible D gene TRBD2, 6 bases. The CDR3 sequence is 14 residues long. Deletions cut 4 bases from V and 5 bases from J, with 13 bases between. CDR1 and CDR2 (germline): LNHNV, YYDKDF (reference sequence).

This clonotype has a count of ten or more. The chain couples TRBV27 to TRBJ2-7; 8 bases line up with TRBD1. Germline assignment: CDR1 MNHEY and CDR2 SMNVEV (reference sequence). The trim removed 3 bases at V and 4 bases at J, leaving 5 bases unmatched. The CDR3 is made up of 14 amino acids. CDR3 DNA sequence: TGTGCCAGCAGTTTTCAGGGGGCGAAATACGAGCAGTACTTC. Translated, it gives CASSFQGAKYEQYF.

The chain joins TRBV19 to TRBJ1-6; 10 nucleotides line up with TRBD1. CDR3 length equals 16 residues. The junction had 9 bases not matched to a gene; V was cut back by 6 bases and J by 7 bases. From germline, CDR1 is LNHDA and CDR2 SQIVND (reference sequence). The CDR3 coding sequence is TGTGCCAGTAGCATATTGACAGGGGGCCAAAATTCACCCCTCCACTTT. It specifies CASSILTGGQNSPLHF.

CDR3: CASSTTGGKLFF. The DNA of the CDR3 is TGTGCCAGCAGCACTACAGGTGGAAAACTGTTTTTT. The V gene is TRBV7-2, the J gene TRBJ1-4; a weak D match, TRBD1 (5 bases). V was shortened by 5 bases and J by 10 bases, with 11 bases between the two germline ends. Germline lookup yields CDR1 SGHTA and CDR2 FQGNSA. The CDR3 contains 12 residues.

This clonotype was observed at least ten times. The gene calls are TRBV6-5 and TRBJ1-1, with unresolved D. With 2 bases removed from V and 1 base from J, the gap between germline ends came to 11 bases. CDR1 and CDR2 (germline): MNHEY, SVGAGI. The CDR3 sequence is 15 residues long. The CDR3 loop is CASSYSGGRNTEAFF. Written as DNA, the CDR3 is TGTGCCAGCAGTTACAGTGGAGGACGGAACACTGAAGCTTTCTTT.

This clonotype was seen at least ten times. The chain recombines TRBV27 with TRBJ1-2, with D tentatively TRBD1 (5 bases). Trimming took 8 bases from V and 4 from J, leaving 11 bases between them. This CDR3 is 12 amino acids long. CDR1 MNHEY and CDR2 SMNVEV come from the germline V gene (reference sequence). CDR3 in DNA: TGTGCCAGCCGGCGGGGCTCCTATGGCTACACCTTC. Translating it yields CASRRGSYGYTF.

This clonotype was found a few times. In DNA, the CDR3 is TGCAGTGCTAGAGATTTGCGTGGGGGAACTAATGAAAAACTGTTTTTT. Its translation is CSARDLRGGTNEKLFF. The chain links TRBV20-1 to TRBJ1-4, with D perhaps TRBD1 (5 bases). CDR1 DFQATT and CDR2 SNEGSKA come from the germline V gene (reference sequence). V was pared by 0 bases and J by 1 base, with 12 bases between. This CDR3 region has 16 residues.

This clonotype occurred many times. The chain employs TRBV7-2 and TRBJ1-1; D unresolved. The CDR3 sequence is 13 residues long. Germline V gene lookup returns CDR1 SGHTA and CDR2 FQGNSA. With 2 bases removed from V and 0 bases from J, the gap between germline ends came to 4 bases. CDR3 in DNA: TGTGCCAGCAGCTTATGGTTGAACACTGAAGCTTTCTTT. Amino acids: CASSLWLNTEAFF. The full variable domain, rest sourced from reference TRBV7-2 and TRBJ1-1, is GAGVSQSPSNKVTEKGKDVELRCDPISGHTALYWYRQSLGQGLEFLIYFQGNSAPDKSGLPSDRFSAERTGGSVSTLTIQRTQQEDSAVYLCASSLWLNTEAFFGQGTRLTVV.

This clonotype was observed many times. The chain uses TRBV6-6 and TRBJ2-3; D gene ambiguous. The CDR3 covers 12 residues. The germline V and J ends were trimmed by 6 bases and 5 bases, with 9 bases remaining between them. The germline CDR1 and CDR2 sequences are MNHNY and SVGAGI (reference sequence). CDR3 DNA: TGTGCCAGCAGCGCTTCTGGAGATACGCAGTATTTT. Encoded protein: CASSASGDTQYF.

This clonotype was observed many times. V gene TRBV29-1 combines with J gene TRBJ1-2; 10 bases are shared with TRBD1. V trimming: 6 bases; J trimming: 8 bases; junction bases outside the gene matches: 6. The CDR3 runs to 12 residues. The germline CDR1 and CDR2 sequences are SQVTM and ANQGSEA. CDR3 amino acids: CSVTGTGDGYTF. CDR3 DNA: TGCAGCGTGACCGGGACAGGGGACGGCTACACCTTC.

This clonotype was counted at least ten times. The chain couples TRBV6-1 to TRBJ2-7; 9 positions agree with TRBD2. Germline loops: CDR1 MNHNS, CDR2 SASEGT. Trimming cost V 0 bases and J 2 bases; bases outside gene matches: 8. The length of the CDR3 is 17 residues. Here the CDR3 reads CASSEAVLVAGAYEQYF. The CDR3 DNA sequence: TGTGCCAGCAGTGAAGCGGTTTTGGTAGCGGGAGCCTACGAGCAGTACTTC.

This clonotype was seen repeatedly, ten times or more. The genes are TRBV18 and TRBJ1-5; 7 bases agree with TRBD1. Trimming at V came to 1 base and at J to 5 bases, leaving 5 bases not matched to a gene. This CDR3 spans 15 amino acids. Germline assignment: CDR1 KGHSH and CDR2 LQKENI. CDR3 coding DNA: TGTGCCAGCTCACCACGGGGCAGGGGGGATCAGCCCCAGCATTTT. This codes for CASSPRGRGDQPQHF.

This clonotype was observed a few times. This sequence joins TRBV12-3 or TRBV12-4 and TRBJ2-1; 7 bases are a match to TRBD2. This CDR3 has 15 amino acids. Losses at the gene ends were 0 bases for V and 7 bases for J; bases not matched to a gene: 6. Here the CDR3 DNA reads TGTGCCAGCAGTTTAGCGGGAGGGCAATGGAATGAGCAGTTCTTC. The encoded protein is CASSLAGGQWNEQFF.

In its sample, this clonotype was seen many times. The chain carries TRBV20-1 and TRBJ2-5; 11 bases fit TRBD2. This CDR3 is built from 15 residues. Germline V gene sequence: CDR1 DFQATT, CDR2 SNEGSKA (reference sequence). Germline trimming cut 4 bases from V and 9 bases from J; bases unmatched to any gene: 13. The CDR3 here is CSATPSGRIWDAQYF. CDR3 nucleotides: TGCAGTGCTACCCCTAGCGGGAGGATTTGGGACGCCCAGTACTTC.

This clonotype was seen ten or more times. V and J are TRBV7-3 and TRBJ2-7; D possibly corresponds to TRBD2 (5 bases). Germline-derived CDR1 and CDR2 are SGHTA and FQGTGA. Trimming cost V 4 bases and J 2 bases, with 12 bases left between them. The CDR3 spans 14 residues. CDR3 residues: CASSSLEAPYEQYF. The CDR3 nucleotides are TGTGCCAGCAGCTCACTAGAAGCACCCTACGAGCAGTACTTC.

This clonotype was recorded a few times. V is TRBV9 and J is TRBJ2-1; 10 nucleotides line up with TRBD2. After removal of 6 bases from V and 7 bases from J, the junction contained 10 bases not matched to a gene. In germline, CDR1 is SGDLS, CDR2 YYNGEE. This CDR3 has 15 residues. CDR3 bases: TGTGCCAGCAACCCTAGCGGGGGTTGGATGAATGAGCAGTTCTTC. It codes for CASNPSGGWMNEQFF.

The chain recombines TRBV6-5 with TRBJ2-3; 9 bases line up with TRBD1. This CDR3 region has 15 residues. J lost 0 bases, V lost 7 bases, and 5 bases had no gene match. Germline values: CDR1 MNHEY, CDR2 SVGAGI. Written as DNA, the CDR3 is TGTGCCAGCAAATCGGGACAGGGCAGCACAGATACGCAGTATTTT. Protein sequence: CASKSGQGSTDTQYF.

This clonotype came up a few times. This CDR3 reads CASSSQIANTGELFF. The CDR3 nucleotides read TGTGCCAGCAGTTCTCAGATCGCGAACACCGGGGAGCTGTTTTTT. This chain uses TRBV5-6 with TRBJ2-2; D remains unclear. V lost 5 bases to trimming and J lost 0 bases, with 11 bases between them. From germline, CDR1 is SGHDT and CDR2 YYEEEE. This CDR3 region has 15 residues.

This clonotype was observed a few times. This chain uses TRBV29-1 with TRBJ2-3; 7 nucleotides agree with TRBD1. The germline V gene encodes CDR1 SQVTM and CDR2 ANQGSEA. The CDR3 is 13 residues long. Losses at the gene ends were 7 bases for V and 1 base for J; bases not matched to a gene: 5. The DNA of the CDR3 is TGCAGCGCCGTTGGACAGGGCACAGATACGCAGTATTTT. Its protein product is CSAVGQGTDTQYF.

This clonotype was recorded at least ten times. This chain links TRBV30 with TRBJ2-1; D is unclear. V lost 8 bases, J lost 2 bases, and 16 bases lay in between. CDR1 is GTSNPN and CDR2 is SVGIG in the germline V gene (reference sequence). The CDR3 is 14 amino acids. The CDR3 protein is CATTTRITYNEQFF. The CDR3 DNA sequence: TGTGCCACCACCACGAGGATCACCTACAATGAGCAGTTCTTC.

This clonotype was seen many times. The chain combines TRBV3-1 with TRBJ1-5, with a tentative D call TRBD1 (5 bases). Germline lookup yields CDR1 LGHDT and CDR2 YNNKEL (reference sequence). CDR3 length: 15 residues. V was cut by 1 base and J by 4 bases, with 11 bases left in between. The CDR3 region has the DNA TGTGCCAGCAGCCAAGGGGGACCGCTGAATCAGCCCCAGCATTTT. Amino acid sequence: CASSQGGPLNQPQHF.

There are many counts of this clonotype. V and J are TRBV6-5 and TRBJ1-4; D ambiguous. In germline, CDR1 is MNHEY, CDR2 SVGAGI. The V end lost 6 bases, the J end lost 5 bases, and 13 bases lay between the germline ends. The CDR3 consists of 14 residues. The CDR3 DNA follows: TGTGCCAGCAGCCTAACGGGGTCCAATGAAAAACTGTTTTTT. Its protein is CASSLTGSNEKLFF.

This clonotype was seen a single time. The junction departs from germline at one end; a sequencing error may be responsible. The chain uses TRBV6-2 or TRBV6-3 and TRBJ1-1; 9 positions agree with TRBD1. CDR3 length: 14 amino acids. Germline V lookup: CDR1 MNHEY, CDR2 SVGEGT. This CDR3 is CVSSYLGQGTEAFF. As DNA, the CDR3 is TGTGTCAGCAGTTACCTTGGACAGGGGACTGAAGCTTTCTTT.